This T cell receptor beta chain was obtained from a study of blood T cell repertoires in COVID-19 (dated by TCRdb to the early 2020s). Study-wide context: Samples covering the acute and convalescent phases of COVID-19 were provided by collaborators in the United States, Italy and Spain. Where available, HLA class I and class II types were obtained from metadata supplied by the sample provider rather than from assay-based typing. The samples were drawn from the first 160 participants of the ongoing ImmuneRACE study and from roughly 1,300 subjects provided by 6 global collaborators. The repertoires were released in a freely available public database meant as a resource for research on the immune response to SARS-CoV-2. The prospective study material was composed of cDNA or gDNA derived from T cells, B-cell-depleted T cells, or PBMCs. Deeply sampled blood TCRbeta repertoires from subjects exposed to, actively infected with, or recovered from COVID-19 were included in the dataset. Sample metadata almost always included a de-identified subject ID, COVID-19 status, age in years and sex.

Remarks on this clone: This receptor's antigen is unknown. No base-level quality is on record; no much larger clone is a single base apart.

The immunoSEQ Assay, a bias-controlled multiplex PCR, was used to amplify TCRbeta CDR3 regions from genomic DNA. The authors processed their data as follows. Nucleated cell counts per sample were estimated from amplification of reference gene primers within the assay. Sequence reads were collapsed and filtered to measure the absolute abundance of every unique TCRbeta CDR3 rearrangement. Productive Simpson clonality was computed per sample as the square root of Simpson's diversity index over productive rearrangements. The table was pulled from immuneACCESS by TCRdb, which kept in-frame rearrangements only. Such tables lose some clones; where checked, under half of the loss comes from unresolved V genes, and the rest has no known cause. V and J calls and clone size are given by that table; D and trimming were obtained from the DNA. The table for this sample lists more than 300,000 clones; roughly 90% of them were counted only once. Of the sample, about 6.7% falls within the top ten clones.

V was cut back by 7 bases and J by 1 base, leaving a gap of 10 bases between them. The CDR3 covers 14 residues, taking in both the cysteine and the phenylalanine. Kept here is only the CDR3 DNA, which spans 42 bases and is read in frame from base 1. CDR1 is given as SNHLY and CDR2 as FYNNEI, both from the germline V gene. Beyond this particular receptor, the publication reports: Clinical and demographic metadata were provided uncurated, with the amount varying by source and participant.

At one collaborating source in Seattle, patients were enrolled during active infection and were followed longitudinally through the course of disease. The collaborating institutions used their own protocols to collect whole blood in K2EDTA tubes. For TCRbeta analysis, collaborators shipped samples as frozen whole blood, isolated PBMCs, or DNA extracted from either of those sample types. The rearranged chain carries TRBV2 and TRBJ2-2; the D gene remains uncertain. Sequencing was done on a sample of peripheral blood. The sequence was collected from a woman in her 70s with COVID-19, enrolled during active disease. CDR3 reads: CASISQENTGELFF. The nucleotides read TGTGCCAGCATAAGCCAGGAGAACACCGGGGAGCTGTTTTTT.